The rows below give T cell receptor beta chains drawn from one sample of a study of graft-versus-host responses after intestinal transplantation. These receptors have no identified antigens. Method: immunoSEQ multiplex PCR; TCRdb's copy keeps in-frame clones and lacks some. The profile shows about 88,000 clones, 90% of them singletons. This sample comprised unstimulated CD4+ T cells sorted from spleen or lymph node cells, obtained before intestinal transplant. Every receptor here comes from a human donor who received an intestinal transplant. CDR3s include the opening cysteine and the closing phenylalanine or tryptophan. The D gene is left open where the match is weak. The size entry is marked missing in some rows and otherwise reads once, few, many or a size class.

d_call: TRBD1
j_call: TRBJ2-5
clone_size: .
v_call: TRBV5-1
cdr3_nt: TGCGCCAGCAGCACCGGGACAGGGACACAAGAGACCCAGTACTTC
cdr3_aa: CASSTGTGTQETQYF

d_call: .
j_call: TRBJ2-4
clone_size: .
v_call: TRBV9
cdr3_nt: TGTGCCAGCAGCGAGGGCGGGACCCTCAAAAACATTCAGTACTTC
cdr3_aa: CASSEGGTLKNIQYF

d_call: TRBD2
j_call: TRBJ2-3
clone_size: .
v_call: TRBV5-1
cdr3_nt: TGCGCCAGCAGACCCGGGGGGGTGACTAGCACAGATACGCAGTATTTT
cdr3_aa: CASRPGGVTSTDTQYF

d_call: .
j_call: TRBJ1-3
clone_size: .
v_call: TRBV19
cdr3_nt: TGTGCCAGTAGTACTATCTCTGGAAACACCATATATTTT
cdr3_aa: CASSTISGNTIYF

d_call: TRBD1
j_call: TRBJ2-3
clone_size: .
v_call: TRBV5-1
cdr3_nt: TGCGCCAGCAGCTTGACGACAGGGACGGATACGCAGTATTTT
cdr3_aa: CASSLTTGTDTQYF

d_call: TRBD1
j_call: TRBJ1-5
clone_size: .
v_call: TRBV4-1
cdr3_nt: TGCGCCAGCAGCCCGCAGACAGGGAACAATCAGCCCCAGCATTTT
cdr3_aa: CASSPQTGNNQPQHF

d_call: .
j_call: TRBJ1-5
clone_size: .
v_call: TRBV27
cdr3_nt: TGTGCCAGCAGGCCTAACCAGGGACTTAGCAATCAGCCCCAGCATTTT
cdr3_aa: CASRPNQGLSNQPQHF

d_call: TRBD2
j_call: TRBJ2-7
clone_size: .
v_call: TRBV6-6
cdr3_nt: TGTGCCAGCAGTTACTCCCGGACGGGGGGTTTCGAGCAGTACTTC
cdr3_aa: CASSYSRTGGFEQYF

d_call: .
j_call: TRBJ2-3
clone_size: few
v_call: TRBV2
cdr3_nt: TGTGCCAGCAGTGAATCCCCGATCCCGGGGTATTTT
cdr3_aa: CASSESPIPGYF

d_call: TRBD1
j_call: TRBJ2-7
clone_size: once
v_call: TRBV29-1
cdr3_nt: TGCAGCGTGGCGGACAGGGGTGACTACGAGCAGTACTTC
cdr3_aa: CSVADRGDYEQYF

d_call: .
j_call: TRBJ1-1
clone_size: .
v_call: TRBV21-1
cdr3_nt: TGTGCCAGTCTCTCCTTGAACACTGAAGCTTTCTTT
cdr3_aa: CASLSLNTEAFF

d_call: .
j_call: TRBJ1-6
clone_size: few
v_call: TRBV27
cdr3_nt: TGTGCCAGCATCTGTGGGGGCTTC
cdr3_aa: CASICGGF

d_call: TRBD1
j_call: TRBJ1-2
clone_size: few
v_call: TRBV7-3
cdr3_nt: TGTGCCAGCAGCCCACAACCCACAGGGGGAGATGGCTACACCTTC
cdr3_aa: CASSPQPTGGDGYTF

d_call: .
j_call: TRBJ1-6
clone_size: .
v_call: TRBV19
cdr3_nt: TGTGCCAGTAAGACGGACAGCCTCTATAATTCACCCCTCCACTTT
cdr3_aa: CASKTDSLYNSPLHF

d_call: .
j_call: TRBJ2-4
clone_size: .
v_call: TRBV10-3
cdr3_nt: TGTGCCATCAGTGACGGGTTGGCCAAAAACATTCAGTACTTC
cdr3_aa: CAISDGLAKNIQYF

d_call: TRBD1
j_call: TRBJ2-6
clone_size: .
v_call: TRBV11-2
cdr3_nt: TGTGCCAGCAGCCGGACAGGTGCTACCTCTGGGGCCAACGTCCTGACTTTC
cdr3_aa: CASSRTGATSGANVLTF

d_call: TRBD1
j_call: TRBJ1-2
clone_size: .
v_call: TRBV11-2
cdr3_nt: TGTGCCAGCAGCTTAGGCGGACAGGGATCCTATGGCTACACCTTC
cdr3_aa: CASSLGGQGSYGYTF

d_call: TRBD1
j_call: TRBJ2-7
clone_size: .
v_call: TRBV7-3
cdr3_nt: TGTGCCAGCAGCTCTTCTGGACAGGGGGACGAGCAGTACTTC
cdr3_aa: CASSSSGQGDEQYF

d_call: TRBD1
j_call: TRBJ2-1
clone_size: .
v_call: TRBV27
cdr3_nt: TGTGCCAGCAGTCCCCTCCGGGACAGGGCTCACAATGAGCAGTTCTTC
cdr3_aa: CASSPLRDRAHNEQFF

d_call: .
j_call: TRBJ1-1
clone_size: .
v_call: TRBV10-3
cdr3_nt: TGTGCCATCAGTGCTGGCAGGATGAACACTGAAGCTTTCTTT
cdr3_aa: CAISAGRMNTEAFF

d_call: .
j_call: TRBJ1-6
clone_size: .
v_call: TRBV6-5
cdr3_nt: TGTGCCAGCAGAATCCGGAGCTCCTATAATTCACCCCTCCACTTT
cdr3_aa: CASRIRSSYNSPLHF

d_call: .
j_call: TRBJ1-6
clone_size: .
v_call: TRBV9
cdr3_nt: TGTGCCAGCAGCCACAGGGATTCACCCCTCCACTTT
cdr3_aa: CASSHRDSPLHF

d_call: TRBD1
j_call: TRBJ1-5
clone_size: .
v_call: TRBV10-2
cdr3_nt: TGCGCCAGCAGTCCACAGGGGGTGAGTCAGCCCCAGCATTTT
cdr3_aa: CASSPQGVSQPQHF

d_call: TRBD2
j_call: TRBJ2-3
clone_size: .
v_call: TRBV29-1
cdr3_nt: TGCAGCGTTGAAGACTTAACAAGGACTAGCGGGGGGGCCTTCACAGATACGCAGTATTTT
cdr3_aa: CSVEDLTRTSGGAFTDTQYF

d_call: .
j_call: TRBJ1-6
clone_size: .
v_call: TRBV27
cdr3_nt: TGTGCCAGCACTGTGACACCAGATTCACCCCTCCACTTT
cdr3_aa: CASTVTPDSPLHF

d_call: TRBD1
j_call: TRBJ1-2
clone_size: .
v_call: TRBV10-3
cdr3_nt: TGTGCGTCCGGGACAGGGGTTGACTATGGCTACACCTTC
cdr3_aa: CASGTGVDYGYTF

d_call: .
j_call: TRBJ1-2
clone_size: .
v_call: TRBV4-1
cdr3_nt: TGCGCCAGCAGCCGAAATTGGGGCCCGAATAACTATGGCTACACCTTC
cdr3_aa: CASSRNWGPNNYGYTF

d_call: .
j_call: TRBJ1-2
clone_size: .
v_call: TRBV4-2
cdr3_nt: TGTGCCAGCAGCCAAGATCCGGGCGGGGGGAACTATGGCTACACCTTC
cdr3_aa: CASSQDPGGGNYGYTF

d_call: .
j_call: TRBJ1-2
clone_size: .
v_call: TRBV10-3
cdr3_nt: TGTGCCATCAGCTTAGATAACTATGGCTACACCTTC
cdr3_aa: CAISLDNYGYTF

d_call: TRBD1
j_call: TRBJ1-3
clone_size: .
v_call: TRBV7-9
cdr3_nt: TGTGCCAGCAGCCCTCGACAGGGGCGCTCTGGAAACACCATATATTTT
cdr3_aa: CASSPRQGRSGNTIYF

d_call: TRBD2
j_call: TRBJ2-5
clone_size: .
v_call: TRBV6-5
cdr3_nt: TGTGCCAGCAGGGGGCGGGGGGGGCACCAAGAGACCCAGTACTTC
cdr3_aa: CASRGRGGHQETQYF

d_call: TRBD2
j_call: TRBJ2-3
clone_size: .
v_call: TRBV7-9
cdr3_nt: TGTGCCAGCAGCCCGACTAGCGGGGGGCATGAGGATACGCAGTATTTT
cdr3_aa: CASSPTSGGHEDTQYF

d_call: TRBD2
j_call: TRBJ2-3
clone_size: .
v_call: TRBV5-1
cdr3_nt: TGCGCCAGCAGCTTGGGGACCGTTACTTACTTAGCGGGGGAAGCAAGGGATACGCAGTATTTT
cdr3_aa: CASSLGTVTYLAGEARDTQYF

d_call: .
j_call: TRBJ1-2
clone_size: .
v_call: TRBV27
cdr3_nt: TGTGCCAGCAGTCCATCCTTGTGGGGGGGCGCGAATGGCTACACCTTC
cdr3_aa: CASSPSLWGGANGYTF

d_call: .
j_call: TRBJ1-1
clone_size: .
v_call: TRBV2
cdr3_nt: TGTGCCAGCAGTGAAGCGGGGCTGCCGAACACTGAAGCTTTCTTT
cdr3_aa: CASSEAGLPNTEAFF

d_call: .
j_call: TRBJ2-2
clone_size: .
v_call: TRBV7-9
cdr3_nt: TGTGCCAGCAGCTTACCAGGGGCGTTCGGCACCGGGGAGCTGTTTTTT
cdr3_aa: CASSLPGAFGTGELFF

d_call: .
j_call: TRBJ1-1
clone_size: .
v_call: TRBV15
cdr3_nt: TGTGCCACCAGCCCTCGAGGACGACAGGCGAACACTGAAGCTTTCTTT
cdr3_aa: CATSPRGRQANTEAFF

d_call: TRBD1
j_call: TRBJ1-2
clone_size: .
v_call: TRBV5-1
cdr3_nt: TGCGCCAGCAGCTTGGTCCCAGGGGGCGCTAACTATGGCTACACCTTC
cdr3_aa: CASSLVPGGANYGYTF

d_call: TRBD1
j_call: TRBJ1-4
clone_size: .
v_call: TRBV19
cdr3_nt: TGTGCCAGTAGTATCCAGGGGGCAGGGGAAAAACTGTTTTTT
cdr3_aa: CASSIQGAGEKLFF

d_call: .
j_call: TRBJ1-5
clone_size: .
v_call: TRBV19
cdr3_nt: TGTGCCAGTAGTATGGGTGGGACAAACAATCAGCCCCAGCATTTT
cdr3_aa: CASSMGGTNNQPQHF

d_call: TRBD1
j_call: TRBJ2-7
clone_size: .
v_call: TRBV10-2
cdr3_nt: TGCGCCAGCCGAATACAGGGGTCCTCACCCCCCTACGAGCAGTACTTC
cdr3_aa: CASRIQGSSPPYEQYF

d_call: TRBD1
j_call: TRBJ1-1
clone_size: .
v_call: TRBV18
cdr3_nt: TGTGCCAGCTCACCGAGGACAGGTTTGGGCACTGAAGCTTTCTTT
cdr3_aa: CASSPRTGLGTEAFF

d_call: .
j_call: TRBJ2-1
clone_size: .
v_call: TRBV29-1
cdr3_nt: TGCAGCGTTGAAGATGGGTACCCAGGGGTCGTTCTTGGTGAGCAGTTCTTC
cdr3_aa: CSVEDGYPGVVLGEQFF

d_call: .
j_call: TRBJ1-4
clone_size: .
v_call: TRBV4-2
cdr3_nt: TGTGCCAGCAGCCAAACCGGGGACTTTAATGAAAAACTGTTTTTT
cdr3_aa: CASSQTGDFNEKLFF

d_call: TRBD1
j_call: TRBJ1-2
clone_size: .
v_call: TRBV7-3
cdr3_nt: TGTGCCAGCAGCCCCGACAGGGAGTACCTCTATGGCTACACCTTC
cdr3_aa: CASSPDREYLYGYTF

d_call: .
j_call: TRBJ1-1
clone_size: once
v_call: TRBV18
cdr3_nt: TGTGCCAGCTCACCAAAGGAGGGGTGGACTGAAGCTTTCTTT
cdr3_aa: CASSPKEGWTEAFF

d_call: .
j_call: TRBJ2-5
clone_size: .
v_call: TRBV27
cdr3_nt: TGTGCCAGCTCCATAGGGACTCGGGGGGAGACCCAGTACTTC
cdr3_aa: CASSIGTRGETQYF

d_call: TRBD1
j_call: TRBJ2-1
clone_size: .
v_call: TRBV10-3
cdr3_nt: TGTGCCACAGGGACAGGGGCATACAATGAGCAGTTCTTC
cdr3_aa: CATGTGAYNEQFF

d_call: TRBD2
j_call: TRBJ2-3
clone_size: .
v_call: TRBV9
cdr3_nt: TGTGCCAGCAGCGCACAACTGGCTAGCGGGGGGATCTCAGATACGCAGTATTTT
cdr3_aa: CASSAQLASGGISDTQYF

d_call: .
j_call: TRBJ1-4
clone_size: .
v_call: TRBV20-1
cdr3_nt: TGCAGTGCGGAACTACTAGGAAAACTGTTTTTT
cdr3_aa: CSAELLGKLFF

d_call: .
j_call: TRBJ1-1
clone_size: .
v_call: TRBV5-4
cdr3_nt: TGTGCCAGCAGCTTATCGATGGCAAACACTGAAGCTTTCTTT
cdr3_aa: CASSLSMANTEAFF

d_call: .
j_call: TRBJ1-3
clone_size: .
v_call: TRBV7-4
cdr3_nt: TGTGCCAGCAGCCCCAAAACGCCTGGGTCGTCGGGAAACGCCATATATTTT
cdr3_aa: CASSPKTPGSSGNAIYF

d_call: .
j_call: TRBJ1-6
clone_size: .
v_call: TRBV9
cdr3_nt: TGTGCCAGCAGCCTAACAGGGAACGACTCACCCCTCCACTTT
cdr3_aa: CASSLTGNDSPLHF

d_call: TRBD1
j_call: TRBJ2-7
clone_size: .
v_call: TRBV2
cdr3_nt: TGTGCCAGCAGCAAACTGACAGGGACCTCCTACGAGCAGTACTTC
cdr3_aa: CASSKLTGTSYEQYF

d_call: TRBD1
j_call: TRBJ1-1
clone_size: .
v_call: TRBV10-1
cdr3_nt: TGCGCCAGCAATCAGGGGGGAATGAACACTGAAGCTTTCTTT
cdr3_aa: CASNQGGMNTEAFF

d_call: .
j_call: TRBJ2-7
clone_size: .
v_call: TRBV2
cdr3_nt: TGTGCCAGCCGGCAGGGGGGCTCCTACGAGCAGTACTTC
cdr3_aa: CASRQGGSYEQYF

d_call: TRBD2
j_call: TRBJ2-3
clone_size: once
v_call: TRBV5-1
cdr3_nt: TGCGCCAGCAGCCGGGGGGACTCCCCCGGGACAGATACGCAGTATTTT
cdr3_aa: CASSRGDSPGTDTQYF